A selection of T cell receptor beta chains follows, all from one sample in a study of cytomegalovirus exposure and HLA in healthy donors. Sequenced by immunoSEQ multiplex PCR; TCRdb stores in-frame clones only, minus some. The table includes a few hundred thousand clones, approximately 68% detected once. The sample taken for sequencing was PBMCs. These TCRs come from a woman aged 25 to 45 in good health and CMV-seronegative. The CDR3 runs from the conserved cysteine through the conserved F or W. D genes are given only for firm matches. Rows may omit the clone size; those that give it use once, few, many or a size class.

NA,TRBV6-6,TRBJ2-7,NA,CASTPTGPQDEQYF,TGTGCCAGCACCCCAACAGGGCCCCAGGACGAGCAGTACTTC
NA,TRBV18,TRBJ1-2,TRBD1,CASSPVGQGREGYTF,TGTGCCAGCTCACCCGTGGGACAGGGAAGAGAGGGCTACACCTTC
few,TRBV6-4,TRBJ2-2,TRBD2,CASSLAGETGELFF,TGTGCCAGCAGTCTAGCGGGCGAAACCGGGGAGCTGTTTTTT
NA,TRBV11-2,TRBJ1-1,NA,CASSRRLQGDMNTEAFF,TGTGCCAGCAGCCGGAGACTACAGGGAGATATGAACACTGAAGCTTTCTTT
NA,TRBV5-1,TRBJ2-3,NA,CASQLTGRPRTDTQYF,TGCGCCAGCCAGCTCACAGGACGACCTCGCACAGATACGCAGTATTTT
NA,TRBV7-8,TRBJ2-1,TRBD2,CASSLAVLGTSDLYNEQFF,TGTGCCAGCAGCTTAGCCGTGTTGGGAACTAGCGACTTATACAATGAGCAGTTCTTC
few,TRBV30,TRBJ1-1,TRBD1,CAWSRDRGYTEAFF,TGTGCCTGGAGTCGGGACAGGGGCTACACTGAAGCTTTCTTT
NA,TRBV7-6,TRBJ2-2,NA,CASRNTGELFF,TGTGCCAGCCGGAACACCGGGGAGCTGTTTTTT
once,TRBV29-1,TRBJ2-1,NA,CSVAGDSYNEQFF,TGCAGCGTTGCGGGAGACTCCTACAATGAGCAGTTCTTC
NA,TRBV5-1,TRBJ1-2,NA,CASSLGGQNYGYTF,TGCGCCAGCAGCTTGGGGGGACAAAACTATGGCTACACCTTC
NA,TRBV5-4,TRBJ2-5,TRBD1,CASSAMTGGETQYF,TGTGCCAGCAGCGCGATGACAGGGGGAGAGACCCAGTACTTC
NA,TRBV29-1,TRBJ2-7,TRBD2,CSVIRTSSYEQYF,TGCAGCGTGATCCGGACTAGCTCCTACGAGCAGTACTTC
NA,TRBV6-1,TRBJ2-3,TRBD2,CATGAGVATDTQYF,TGTGCCACCGGAGCGGGAGTTGCGACAGATACGCAGTATTTT
NA,TRBV4-1,TRBJ1-5,TRBD1,CASSQRTGTEAQPQHF,TGCGCCAGCAGCCAAAGAACGGGGACAGAGGCTCAGCCCCAGCATTTT
NA,TRBV19,TRBJ1-3,TRBD1,CASTRTGSVDF,TGTGCCAGCACGAGGACAGGATCGGTGGATTTT
NA,TRBV12-5,TRBJ2-1,TRBD2,CASDLGLAGGDEQFF,TGTGCTAGTGATTTAGGACTAGCGGGAGGAGATGAGCAGTTCTTC
NA,TRBV7-9,TRBJ2-2,TRBD1,CASSRDRGHGELFF,TGTGCCAGCAGCCGGGACAGGGGGCACGGGGAGCTGTTTTTT
few,TRBV5-5,TRBJ2-7,TRBD1,CASSSGTGASYEQYF,TGTGCCAGCAGCTCAGGGACAGGGGCCTCCTACGAGCAGTACTTC
NA,TRBV6-5,TRBJ1-1,NA,CASSFLLNTEAFF,TGTGCCAGCAGTTTCCTTTTGAACACTGAAGCTTTCTTT
NA,TRBV11-3,TRBJ2-1,TRBD1,CASSFRTGSSYNEQFF,TGTGCCAGCAGCTTTCGGACAGGGAGCTCCTACAATGAGCAGTTCTTC
few,TRBV9,TRBJ2-1,TRBD2,CASSAEGLAGNEQFF,TGTGCCAGCAGCGCAGAAGGACTAGCGGGAAATGAGCAGTTCTTC
NA,TRBV7-9,TRBJ2-7,NA,CSSSPQVAGKAYEQYF,TGTTCCAGCAGCCCCCAAGTAGCCGGAAAGGCCTACGAGCAGTACTTC
NA,TRBV2,TRBJ1-5,NA,CASTQVYSNQPQHF,TGTGCCAGCACCCAGGTTTATAGCAATCAGCCCCAGCATTTT
NA,TRBV6-5,TRBJ2-1,TRBD1,CASSLGQGSNNEQFF,TGTGCCAGCAGTTTAGGACAGGGTTCAAACAATGAGCAGTTCTTC
NA,TRBV4-1,TRBJ2-5,TRBD2,CAGSLAGGYQETQYF,TGCGCCGGCAGCCTAGCGGGAGGGTACCAAGAGACCCAGTACTTC
NA,TRBV5-1,TRBJ2-3,NA,CASRSGTLSTDTQYF,TGCGCCAGCAGAAGTGGGACTCTAAGCACAGATACGCAGTATTTT
NA,TRBV9,TRBJ2-1,NA,CASTPQGLYNEQFF,TGTGCCAGCACCCCTCAGGGATTATACAATGAGCAGTTCTTC
NA,TRBV7-9,TRBJ1-4,TRBD1,CSSSFADRAREKLFF,TGTTCCAGCAGCTTTGCGGACAGGGCTAGAGAAAAACTGTTTTTT
once,TRBV7-6,TRBJ2-5,TRBD1,CASSRFRGETQYF,TGTGCCAGCAGCCGCTTCAGGGGGGAGACCCAGTACTTC
NA,TRBV30,TRBJ1-1,NA,CAWSGAGGNTEAFF,TGTGCCTGGAGTGGGGCAGGTGGGAACACTGAAGCTTTCTTT
NA,TRBV7-3,TRBJ2-7,NA,CASSLVGASYEQYF,TGTGCCAGCAGCTTAGTAGGAGCCTCCTACGAGCAGTACTTC
NA,TRBV10-3,TRBJ1-2,TRBD1,CATLGQGRPNYGYTF,TGTGCCACCCTCGGACAGGGAAGACCTAACTATGGCTACACCTTC
NA,TRBV9,TRBJ1-2,NA,CASSVDSNYGYTF,TGTGCCAGCAGCGTAGACAGCAACTATGGCTACACCTTC
NA,TRBV29-1,TRBJ1-1,NA,CSVALTGTGENTEAFF,TGCAGCGTTGCCCTAACAGGGACCGGTGAGAACACTGAAGCTTTCTTT
NA,TRBV9,TRBJ1-2,NA,CASSAGSPYGYTF,TGTGCCAGCAGCGCAGGTTCTCCCTATGGCTACACCTTC
NA,TRBV7-9,TRBJ2-7,NA,CASSLATGGEQYF,TGTGCCAGCAGCTTAGCGACAGGAGGCGAGCAGTACTTC
NA,TRBV28,TRBJ1-3,NA,CASSFNEDFSGNTIYF,TGTGCCAGCAGTTTTAATGAGGACTTCTCTGGAAACACCATATATTTT
NA,TRBV19,TRBJ1-1,NA,CASRPGLRNTEAFF,TGTGCCAGTAGGCCTGGTTTGCGGAACACTGAAGCTTTCTTT
NA,TRBV7-9,TRBJ1-2,NA,CASSSLYSYTF,TGTGCCAGCAGCTCACTTTACTCCTACACCTTC
few,TRBV5-6,TRBJ1-2,TRBD1,CASSLFGQAVYGYTF,TGTGCCAGCAGCTTGTTTGGACAGGCTGTCTATGGCTACACCTTC
NA,TRBV4-1,TRBJ1-1,TRBD1,CASSQGQGAYTEAFF,TGCGCCAGCAGCCAAGGACAGGGGGCGTACACTGAAGCTTTCTTT
NA,TRBV11-2,TRBJ1-1,NA,CASSPLGYTEAFF,TGTGCCAGCAGCCCCTTGGGCTACACTGAAGCTTTCTTT